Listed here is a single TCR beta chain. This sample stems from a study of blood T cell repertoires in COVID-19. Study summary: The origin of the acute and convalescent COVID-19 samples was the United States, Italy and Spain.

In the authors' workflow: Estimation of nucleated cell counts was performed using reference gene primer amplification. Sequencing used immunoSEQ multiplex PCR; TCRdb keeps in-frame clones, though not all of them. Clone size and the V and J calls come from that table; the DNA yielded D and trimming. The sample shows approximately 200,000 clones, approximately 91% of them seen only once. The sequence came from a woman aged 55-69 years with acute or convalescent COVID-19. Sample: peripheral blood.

This CDR3 reads CASSRDRGTYEQYF. The CDR3 DNA sequence: TGTGCCAGCAGCCGTGACAGGGGTACCTACGAGCAGTACTTC. The chain links TRBV7-8 to TRBJ2-7; TRBD1 matches at 8 bases. Trimming at V came to 5 bases and at J to 2 bases, leaving 5 bases not matched to a gene. CDR3 length: 14 residues. CDR1 is SGHVS and CDR2 is FQNEAQ in the germline V gene.